These 28 T cell receptor beta chains originate from one sample sequenced in a study of vaccination and CD4 T cells after COVID-19. TCRdb reprocessed the PCR reads with MiXCR, giving one entry per CDR3 protein. The sample contains 12,000 to 15,000 distinct CDR3 sequences, roughly 71% of which appear only once. Specimen: CD4+ T cells from blood, collected after SARS-CoV-2 vaccination. All receptors come from a human donor who had recovered from COVID-19.

For the CDR3, the DNA is TGTGCCAGCAGAATACCGACAGGAGGTGCTGAAGCTTTCTTT. It codes for CASRIPTGGAEAFF. V and J are TRBV7-9 and TRBJ1-1, with D perhaps matching TRBD1 (6 bases). V dropped 6 bases and J dropped 6 bases, with 17 bases sitting between them. The germline gives CDR1 SEHNR, CDR2 FQNEAQ (reference sequence). This CDR3 comprises 14 residues.

This clonotype was observed a few times. The rearrangement uses TRBV7-2 and TRBJ1-4; possibly TRBD1 for D (6 bases). The CDR3 contains 15 residues. Trimming stripped 3 bases from V and 8 bases from J, with 16 bases between. Germline V lookup: CDR1 SGHTA, CDR2 FQGNSA. The DNA of the CDR3 is TGTGCCAGCAGCTTCTCCGGGGGGCCGGGGGAAAAACTGTTTTTT. It codes for CASSFSGGPGEKLFF.

V and J are TRBV6-5 and TRBJ2-7, with 13 bases that match TRBD2. The V gene end was trimmed by 3 bases and the J gene end by 2 bases; junction bases not matched to a gene: 4. Germline-derived CDR1 and CDR2 are MNHEY and SVGAGI. The CDR3 covers 16 residues. The CDR3 loop is CASSYLGTSGAYEQYF. The CDR3 DNA reads as TGTGCCAGCAGTTATTTAGGGACTAGCGGGGCCTACGAGCAGTACTTC.

The V and J genes are TRBV5-1 and TRBJ1-2; TRBD1 agrees at 9 bases. V was clipped by 0 bases and J by 1 base; unmatched bases: 4. The CDR3 is 16 residues long. CDR1 SGHRS and CDR2 YFSETQ come from the germline V gene. CDR3 coding DNA: TGCGCCAGCAGCTTGGGCCCGGGACAGGGTAACTATGGCTACACCTTC. This sequence encodes CASSLGPGQGNYGYTF.

V is TRBV6-1 and J is TRBJ2-6, with 7 bases aligning to TRBD1. In germline, CDR1 is MNHNS, CDR2 SASEGT. J gave up 0 bases and V 7 bases, and 12 bases lay outside the gene matches. CDR3 length: 18 amino acids. CDR3 sequence (DNA): TGTGCCAGCAATAGAGACAGGGCCCCCGTCTCTGGGGCCAACGTCCTGACTTTC. Translating it yields CASNRDRAPVSGANVLTF.

This clonotype was counted only a few times. The chain is built from TRBV6-1 and TRBJ1-6, with D unclear. Trimming removed 10 bases from V and 7 bases from J, with 14 bases in between. Germline CDR1 reads MNHNS; CDR2 reads SASEGT. The CDR3 has 13 residues. The CDR3 is CAIKTRENSPLHF. CDR3 DNA sequence: TGTGCCATCAAAACTAGGGAGAATTCACCCCTCCACTTT.

The chain uses TRBV10-1 and TRBJ2-7, with a possible D match to TRBD1 (6 bases). The CDR3 runs to 13 residues. Germline CDR1 is WNHNN and CDR2 is SYGVQD (reference sequence). V lost 6 bases and J 1 base, leaving 10 bases between the germline ends. The CDR3 loop is CASSRQDSYEQYF. In DNA form, the CDR3 reads TGCGCCAGCAGCAGACAGGATTCCTACGAGCAGTACTTC.

The chain uses TRBV7-9 and TRBJ2-1; 7 nucleotides line up with TRBD2. The germline V gene encodes CDR1 SEHNR and CDR2 FQNEAQ (reference sequence). Trimming removed 6 bases from V and 9 bases from J; junction bases left unmatched: 8. The CDR3 sequence is 13 residues long. The CDR3 is CASSRTSEPEQFF. CDR3 nucleotide sequence: TGTGCCAGCAGTCGCACTAGCGAACCTGAGCAGTTCTTC.

This chain links TRBV6-1 with TRBJ1-5; D is undetermined. V was clipped by 6 bases and J by 0 bases, with 9 bases between them. The CDR3 spans 14 residues. Germline V gene sequence: CDR1 MNHNS, CDR2 SASEGT. Here the CDR3 DNA reads TGTGCCAGCAGCCGGACCCGTAGCAATCAGCCCCAGCATTTT. This codes for CASSRTRSNQPQHF.

The chain employs TRBV6-4 and TRBJ1-1; 9 bases fit TRBD1. This CDR3 is 15 amino acids long. Per germline, CDR1 MRHNA and CDR2 SNTAGT. V lost 5 bases and J lost 4; bases outside the gene matches: 8. This CDR3 reads CASSRSGQGTTEAFF. The CDR3 coding sequence is TGTGCCAGCAGTCGCTCTGGACAGGGGACCACTGAAGCTTTCTTT.

The gene calls are TRBV2 and TRBJ2-7; D not certain. This CDR3 is 12 amino acids long. Between the trimmed V and J ends, which lost 6 bases and 2 bases, there was a span of 8 bases. Germline V gene data show CDR1 as SNHLY and CDR2 as FYNNEI. The CDR3 here is CASRGRTYEQYF. Here the CDR3 DNA reads TGTGCCAGCAGAGGCCGAACCTACGAGCAGTACTTC.

V is TRBV28 and J is TRBJ1-2, with 8 bases fitting TRBD1. The CDR3 has 15 residues. The germline V gene encodes CDR1 MDHEN and CDR2 SYDVKM. Unmatched junction bases numbered 6, after V lost 1 base and J lost 5 bases. Here the CDR3 DNA reads TGTGCCAGCAGTTTATCGGCAGGGGGCGTATATGGCTACACCTTC. Its translation: CASSLSAGGVYGYTF.

This clonotype appeared a few times. The chain employs TRBV6-1 and TRBJ2-2; 9 nucleotides match TRBD1. Germline V CDR1 and CDR2: MNHNS, SASEGT. The CDR3 has 15 residues. V was clipped by 7 bases and J by 5 bases; unmatched bases: 8. The CDR3 reads CASTRQGGGTGELFF. CDR3 nucleotides: TGTGCCAGCACCAGACAGGGGGGTGGGACCGGGGAGCTGTTTTTT.

V gene TRBV28 combines with J gene TRBJ1-2, with 7 nucleotides matching TRBD1. The V segment lost 5 bases and the J segment 4 bases; nucleotides outside the gene matches: 4. The CDR3 totals 13 residues. CDR1 and CDR2 (germline): MDHEN, SYDVKM. The CDR3 DNA sequence: TGTGCCAGCAGTGCGGACAGGATCTATGGCTACACCTTC. This translates into CASSADRIYGYTF.

The chain has TRBV28 and TRBJ1-5; 7 bases match TRBD1. The CDR3 is 14 amino acids. V lost 6 bases and J lost 2; bases outside the gene matches: 4. Germline-derived CDR1 and CDR2 are MDHEN and SYDVKM. CDR3 sequence (DNA): TGTGCCAGCAGCGGGCAGGGGGGCAATCAGCCCCAGCATTTT. Amino acid sequence: CASSGQGGNQPQHF.

This CDR3 reads CASSPSAGGGTDTQYF. CDR3 bases: TGTGCCAGCAGTCCCTCAGCGGGAGGGGGCACAGATACGCAGTATTTT. The rearrangement links TRBV28 to TRBJ2-3, with 10 bases that match TRBD2. This CDR3 is 16 amino acids long. The germline V gene has CDR1 MDHEN and CDR2 SYDVKM. The V and J ends lost 5 bases and 1 base, in that order; junction bases with no gene match: 6.

This chain links TRBV15 with TRBJ2-7, with a possible D match to TRBD2 (6 bases). CDR1 is LNHNV and CDR2 is YYDKDF in the germline V gene (reference sequence). CDR3 size: 15 residues. Trimming removed 0 bases from V and 3 bases from J, with 12 bases in between. CDR3 residues: CATSRDPRENYEQYF. CDR3 nucleotide sequence: TGTGCCACCAGCAGAGACCCCCGGGAGAACTACGAGCAGTACTTC.

The J gene is TRBJ2-5, the V gene TRBV2; 11 bases match TRBD1. Looked up from germline, CDR1 is SNHLY and CDR2 is FYNNEI. CDR3 size: 15 residues. V was pared by 9 bases and J by 2 bases, with 8 bases of the junction left unmatched. The CDR3 nucleotides are TGTGCCAGTAAGGACAGGGGGCGCCTGCAAGAGACCCAGTACTTC. Protein: CASKDRGRLQETQYF.

A few counts support this clonotype. The V call is TRBV7-8, the J call TRBJ2-7; 10 bases are a match to TRBD1. Germline CDR1 SGHVS, CDR2 FQNEAQ. V gave up 5 bases and J gave up 3 bases; unmatched junction bases: 7. This CDR3 spans 15 amino acids. CDR3 amino acids: CASSPFRDRGYEQYF. The CDR3 DNA sequence: TGTGCCAGCAGCCCCTTTAGGGACAGGGGCTACGAGCAGTACTTC.

This rearrangement joins TRBV6-2 or TRBV6-3 to TRBJ2-1, with 8 bases fitting TRBD2. The CDR3 has 15 amino acids. Germline CDR1 and CDR2: MNHEY and SVGEGT. J gave up 0 bases and V 7 bases, and 5 bases lay outside the gene matches. CDR3 coding DNA: TGTGCCAGCATCTCTAGCGGGCTCTCCTACAATGAGCAGTTCTTC. As protein: CASISSGLSYNEQFF.

The J gene is TRBJ2-7, the V gene TRBV5-5; D call uncertain. The CDR3 spans 13 residues. V lost 4 bases and J lost 2, with 10 bases in between. The germline V gene encodes CDR1 SGHKS and CDR2 YYEKEE (reference sequence). Written as DNA, the CDR3 is TGTGCCAGCAGCCAAACCTTAGCCTACGAGCAGTACTTC. As protein: CASSQTLAYEQYF.

This sequence joins TRBV7-9 and TRBJ2-6; weak D call: TRBD2 (6 bases). This CDR3 contains 17 residues. The germline V gene has CDR1 SEHNR and CDR2 FQNEAQ (reference sequence). The V end was cut by 1 base, the J end by 1 base, with 11 bases between. The CDR3 sequence is CASSLGVGGSGANVLTF. Here the CDR3 DNA reads TGTGCCAGCAGCTTAGGCGTGGGGGGATCTGGGGCCAACGTCCTGACTTTC.

The rearrangement uses TRBV28 and TRBJ1-2; 8 positions agree with TRBD1. CDR1 and CDR2 from the germline V gene are MDHEN and SYDVKM. V gave up 5 bases and J gave up 0 bases; unmatched junction bases: 5. The CDR3 covers 15 residues. As DNA, the CDR3 is TGTGCCAGCAGTCACACGGACAGGGCTAACTATGGCTACACCTTC. It specifies CASSHTDRANYGYTF.

The chain combines TRBV5-1 with TRBJ2-2; no clear D. The V gene lost 0 bases and the J gene lost 5 bases, with 8 bases spanning the gap. Germline V gives CDR1 SGHRS, CDR2 YFSETQ. The CDR3 is made up of 14 amino acids. The CDR3 region has the DNA TGCGCCAGCAGCTTGGACCTGGGGACCGGGGAGCTGTTTTTT. Translated: CASSLDLGTGELFF.

This chain links TRBV27 with TRBJ2-7; D gene uncertain. The CDR3 consists of 14 residues. Germline loops: CDR1 MNHEY, CDR2 SMNVEV (reference sequence). V was cut by 7 bases and J by 2 bases, with 15 bases left in between. Here the CDR3 DNA reads TGTGCCAGCAAAAAAGGGCTAAATACCTACGAGCAGTACTTC. Translating it yields CASKKGLNTYEQYF.

The V and J genes are TRBV29-1 and TRBJ2-7, with D tentatively TRBD1 (5 bases). Trimming removed 1 base at V and 7 bases at J, with 14 bases between. The CDR3 has 13 amino acids. Germline CDR1 is SQVTM and CDR2 is ANQGSEA. CDR3 in DNA: TGCAGCGTTGAAGGGCAGGGTGCGAGGGAGCAGTACTTC. Amino acids: CSVEGQGAREQYF.

This clonotype was seen a handful of times. The chain carries TRBV4-3 and TRBJ1-2; TRBD1 aligns across 9 bases. The CDR3 is 16 amino acids. V was pared by 3 bases and J by 8 bases, with 13 bases of the junction left unmatched. CDR1 and CDR2 from the germline V gene are LGHNA and YSLEER. CDR3: CASSHHVPGQGNGYTF. The CDR3 DNA follows: TGCGCCAGCAGCCACCATGTCCCTGGACAGGGGAACGGCTACACCTTC.

The rearrangement joins TRBV7-8 to TRBJ1-1, with unresolved D. Germline CDR1 SGHVS, CDR2 FQNEAQ. This CDR3 is built from 13 residues. Deletions cut 3 bases from V and 4 bases from J, with 9 bases between. CDR3 nucleotide sequence: TGTGCCAGCAGCTTCAAGAGGGCCACTGAAGCTTTCTTT. It yields the protein CASSFKRATEAFF. Complete variable domain (other parts from reference TRBV7-8 and TRBJ1-1): GAGVSQSPRYKVAKRGQDVALRCDPISGHVSLFWYQQALGQGPEFLTYFQNEAQLDKSGLPSDRFFAERPEGSVSTLKIQRTQQEDSAVYLCASSFKRATEAFFGQGTRLTVV.